This TCR beta chain emerged from a study of breast tumors, draining lymph nodes, adjacent tissues. One entry per CDR3 protein results from TCRdb running MiXCR on the multiplex PCR reads. The data hold more than 250,000 distinct CDR3 sequences, with under 35% observed a single time. The lymph nodes were axillary draining lymph nodes from breast cancer patients. This clonotype was observed many times. Its cognate antigen is unknown. Regarding the study as a whole: Tumor and nontumor repertoires were significantly more similar in luminal-like than in basal-like breast cancer.

The CDR3 spans 17 residues. The trim removed 7 bases at V and 2 bases at J, leaving 11 bases unmatched. From germline, CDR1 is LNHDA and CDR2 SQIVND (reference sequence). This TCR came from a female donor with breast cancer. Some clones in this sample may be carry-over from other donors' samples. The J gene is TRBJ2-6, the V gene TRBV19; 7 bases fit TRBD1. Sequencing input: axillary lymph node tissue. CDR3 in amino acids: CASTSTGWGTGANVLTF. The CDR3 DNA follows: TGTGCCAGTACATCGACAGGGTGGGGGACTGGGGCCAACGTCCTGACTTTC.